This T cell receptor beta chain was recovered during a study of shared clonotypes between healthy human individuals (TCRdb year 2020). The study in broad terms: The cohort included three men and two women between 18 and 49 years of age. Blood TCR repertoires of about five healthy adults were deeply sequenced to estimate repertoire size and the extent of clonotype sharing between individuals. Between about 0.8 and 9 billion PBMCs per donor were obtained by leukapheresis. Per donor, three plates each were used for CD4 naive and CD4 memory, two for CD8 naive, and one for CD8 memory. To increase sequencing depth and limit assay-specific biases, different laboratories used diverse techniques to prepare libraries and sequence TCR repertoires. The investigation overall reported the following: Compared with non-shared clonotypes, the clonotypes found in all four sorted-subset donors had higher generation probabilities. Naive subsets generally had larger estimated clonotype richness than memory subsets. Rarefaction of sorted-subset datasets indicated incomplete sequencing despite the large sequencing depth. When four donors were compared, the shared fraction of clonotypes was around 5% for naive CD4, around 3.5% for naive CD8, 2% to 2.5% for memory CD4, and 0.35% to 0.4% for memory CD8. Pairwise subsampling led to the expectation that sequencing depth would affect the degree of clonotype sharing among donors. Sampling was restricted to blood, and TCR repertoires in tissues likely differ from the TCR repertoires found in blood. Because the study included a small number of donors, the genetic and exposure-history diversity represented was limited.

Comments on this clone: This clone's antigen is unknown. The input lacks base qualities; no much larger clone sits a single base away.

Using the deep immunoSEQ assay, TCR CDR3 regions were amplified from genomic DNA by multiplex PCR. Genomic DNA extracted from each cell subset was distributed evenly over all wells of several immunoSEQ 96-well plates, and each plate served as one replicate. For sorted subsets, about 210 ng of genomic DNA, equivalent to roughly 30,000 T cell genomes, went into each replicate PCR. Purified libraries were measured with a Qubit 3.0 fluorometer, size-checked on a Bioanalyzer 2100, and measured again with the KAPA Library Quantification kit. Each immunoSEQ 96-well plate was sequenced on its own single-read 150-cycle Illumina NextSeq 550 flow cell. Regarding the original processing steps: The immunoSEQ output contained only junctional sequences without quality scores, so filtering could not match that applied to full-length reads. To assign V/J genes and CDR3, sequences were annotated against IMGT germline references using PyIR, a Python wrapper for IgBLAST v1.9. Any read was removed if the V/J assignment was weak (E-value above 1e-6), the CDR3 was missing, or the read contained stop codons, out-of-frame junctions, or ambiguous translated residues. A V3J clonotype was defined by an identical inferred V gene, J gene, and CDR3 amino acid sequence. The percentage overlap between two repertoires was calculated by dividing the number of shared unique clonotypes by the size of the smaller repertoire. RTK rarefaction, the Chao1 estimator, and Recon v2.1 estimates of unobserved clonotypes were used to assess repertoire richness. For all TCRbeta clonotypes obtained by the gDNA method from a few donors, generation probabilities were computed with OLGA. The table was pulled from immuneACCESS by TCRdb, which kept in-frame rearrangements only. Such tables lose some clones; where checked, under half of the loss comes from unresolved V genes, and the rest has no known cause. The D gene and trimming were derived from the DNA, and the V and J assignments and clone size from that table. For this sample the table gives roughly 1,100,000 clones, of which around four fifths were detected only once. The ten top clones hold approximately 1.5% of the sample.

Trimming costs V 1 base and J 3 bases, and their ends lie 13 bases apart. The CDR3 holds 16 amino acids from the cysteine to the phenylalanine. Of all the DNA, just the CDR3 is kept, 48 bases in frame from base 1. Based on the germline V gene, the CDR1 and CDR2 sequences are SGHTA and FQGNSA. Donors were healthy HIV-negative adults with no recently reported acute infections or vaccinations. Only Caucasian adults living in Nashville, Tennessee, USA were represented among the donors. CD4+ T cells were enriched by magnetic negative selection, after which naive cells were positively selected on CD45RA and the negative fraction was taken as the memory subset. After blood collection by leukapheresis, PBMCs were isolated using Ficoll-Histopaque density gradient centrifugation and then cryopreserved in the vapor phase of liquid nitrogen. Analytical flow cytometry was used to check the purity and quantity of each magnetically sorted T cell population. Genomic DNA was isolated from each sorted fraction and quantified by UV absorbance on a Nanodrop 2000c.

The sequencing sample was made of memory CD4+ T cells sorted from blood. The cell subset or site label for this specimen denotes: CD45RA-negative fraction. Recombination joined TRBV7-2 with TRBJ2-1; the D match is possibly TRBD1 or TRBD2, with 5 bases aligned in each. The clonotype comes from a man between 18 and 35 years old in good health. The CDR3 reads as follows: CASSLVSGDGYNEQFF. The sequenced DNA is TGTGCCAGCAGCTTAGTCTCCGGGGACGGCTACAATGAGCAGTTCTTC.